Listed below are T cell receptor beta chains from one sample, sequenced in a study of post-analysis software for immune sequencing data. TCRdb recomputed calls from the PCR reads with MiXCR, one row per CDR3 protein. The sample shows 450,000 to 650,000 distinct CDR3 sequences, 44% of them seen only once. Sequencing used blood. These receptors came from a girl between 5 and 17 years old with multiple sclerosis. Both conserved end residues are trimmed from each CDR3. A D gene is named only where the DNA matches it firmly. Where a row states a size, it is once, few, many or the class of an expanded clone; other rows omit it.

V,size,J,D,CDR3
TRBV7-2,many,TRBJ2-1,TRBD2,ASSLGASGSSYNEQF
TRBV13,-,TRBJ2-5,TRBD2,ASSGRGLGTKEETQY
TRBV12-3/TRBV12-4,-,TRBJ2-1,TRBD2,ASSSWTSGRGNEQF
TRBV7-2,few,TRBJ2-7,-,ASSLTPGASYEQY
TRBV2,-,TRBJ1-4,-,ASSGGQNYEKLF
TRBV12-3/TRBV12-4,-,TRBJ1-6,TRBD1,AGTAGTGSSSPLH
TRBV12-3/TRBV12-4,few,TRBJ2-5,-,ASTLQGSFETQY
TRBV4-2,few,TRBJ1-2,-,ASSQESADSTWGIYGYT
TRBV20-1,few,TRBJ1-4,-,SARRDIGSKANEKLF
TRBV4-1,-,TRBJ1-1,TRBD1,ASSQGTGSEAF
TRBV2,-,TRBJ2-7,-,ASSERRGPYEQY
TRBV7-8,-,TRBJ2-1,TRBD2,ASSPQLAGPLQGLEQF
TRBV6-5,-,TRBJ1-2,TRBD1,ASSYETGDGYT
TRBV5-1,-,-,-,ASSLRHGSETQY
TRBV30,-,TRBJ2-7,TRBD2,AWAGRGFPREQY
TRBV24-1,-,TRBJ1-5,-,ATSDRTVRNQPQH
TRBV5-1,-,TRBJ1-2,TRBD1,ASSPGTARGYGYT
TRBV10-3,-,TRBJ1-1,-,AISEAVNTEAF
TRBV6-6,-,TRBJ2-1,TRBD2,ASSYHTLAGANEQF
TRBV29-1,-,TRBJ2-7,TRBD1,SVEAPGQGCNEQY
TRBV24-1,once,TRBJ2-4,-,ATPKGDTSIQY
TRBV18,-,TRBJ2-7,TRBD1,ASSGSLDRTNEQY
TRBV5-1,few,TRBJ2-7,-,ASSGTGHSYEQY
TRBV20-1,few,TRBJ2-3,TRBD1,SARQGADTQY
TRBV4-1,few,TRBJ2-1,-,ASSHVKLHEQF
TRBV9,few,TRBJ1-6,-,ASSPSAPRGNSPLH
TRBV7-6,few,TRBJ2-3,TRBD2,ASSPRENPQY
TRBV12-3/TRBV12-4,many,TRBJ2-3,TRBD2,ASQAGGGTDTQY
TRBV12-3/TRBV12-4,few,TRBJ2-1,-,ASSLHGTFYNEQF
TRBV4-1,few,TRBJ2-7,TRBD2,ASSQPTSGGRREQY
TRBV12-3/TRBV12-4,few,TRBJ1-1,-,ASSTPDSHGTF
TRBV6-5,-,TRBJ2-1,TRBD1,ASRRWTGSTPHEQF
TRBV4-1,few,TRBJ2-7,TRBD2,ASSPLGLAGGPYEQY
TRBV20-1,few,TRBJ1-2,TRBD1,SALLGGAYYGYT
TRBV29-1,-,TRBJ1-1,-,SVDEDLPEAF
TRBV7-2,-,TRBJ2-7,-,ASRRDFPPTYEQY
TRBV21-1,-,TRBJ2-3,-,ASSKGRVRDLAGDSTDTQY
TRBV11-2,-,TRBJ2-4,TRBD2,ASSRLSGRKNIQY